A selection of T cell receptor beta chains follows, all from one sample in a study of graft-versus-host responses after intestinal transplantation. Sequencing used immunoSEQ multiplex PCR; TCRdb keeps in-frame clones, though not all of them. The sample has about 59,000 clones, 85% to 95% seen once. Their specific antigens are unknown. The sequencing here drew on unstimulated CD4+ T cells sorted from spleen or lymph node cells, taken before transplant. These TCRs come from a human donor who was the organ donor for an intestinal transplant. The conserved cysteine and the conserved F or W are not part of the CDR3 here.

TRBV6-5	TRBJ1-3	ASRSSGNTIY
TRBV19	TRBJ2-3	ASSPNGRWSGTDTQY
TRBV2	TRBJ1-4	ASMRSYDEKLF
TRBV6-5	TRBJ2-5	ASSSGGAETQY
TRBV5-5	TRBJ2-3	ASSLRFIRGTFTDTQY
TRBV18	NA	ASSPRPGRIRDEQY
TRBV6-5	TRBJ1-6	ASSSSPSYNSPLH
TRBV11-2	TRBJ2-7	ASRTGPSPYEQY
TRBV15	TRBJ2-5	ATSRVGGEETQY
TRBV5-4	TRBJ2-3	ASSAGRGGYTDTQY
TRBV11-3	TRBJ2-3	ASSRGGATDTQY
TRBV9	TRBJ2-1	ASSVEAFANEQF
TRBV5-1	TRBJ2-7	ASSLAGTSQGYEQY
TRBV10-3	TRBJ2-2	AISESSAHTGELF
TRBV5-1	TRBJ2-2	ASSLRASGVGGELF
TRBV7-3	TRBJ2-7	ASSLGTTYEQY
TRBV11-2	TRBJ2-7	ASSLLSGGAYEQY
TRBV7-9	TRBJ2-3	ASSLNGGSRDTQY
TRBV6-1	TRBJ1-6	ASSDPRVKGSYNSPLH
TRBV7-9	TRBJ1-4	ASSLRGQGIYEKLF
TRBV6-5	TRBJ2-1	ASSYRGNEQF
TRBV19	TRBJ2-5	ASSIGRYEATQY
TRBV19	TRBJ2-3	ASSMASGVYDTQY
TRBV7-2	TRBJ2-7	ASSLAGEQY